Below are 18 T cell receptor beta chains sequenced from a single sample in a study of blood T cell repertoires in COVID-19. Measured with immunoSEQ multiplex PCR; TCRdb has only the in-frame clones, and not every one. The data contain approximately 440,000 clones, 90% of them singletons. The sample consisted of PBMCs or T cells enriched from blood (not recorded which). The receptors here all came from a man aged 18 to 30 who had recovered from COVID-19.

The chain combines TRBV2 with TRBJ2-6, with TRBD1 as a possible D gene (6 bases). Deletions cut 8 bases from V and 2 bases from J, with 13 bases between. Germline loops: CDR1 SNHLY, CDR2 FYNNEI. CDR3 length: 15 residues. The CDR3 sequence: CASLTQGPGANVLTF. The DNA for the CDR3 is TGTGCCAGCCTCACACAGGGACCTGGGGCCAACGTCCTGACTTTC.

The chain combines TRBV5-5 with TRBJ1-5; TRBD1 matches at 10 bases. The CDR3 is 15 residues long. The germline CDR1 and CDR2 sequences are SGHKS and YYEKEE (reference sequence). V shed 4 bases, J shed 7 bases, and the junction held 8 bases outside the gene matches. CDR3 nucleotide sequence: TGTGCCAGCAGCAGCGGGACAGGGGACGGACAGCCCCAGCATTTT. Translating gives CASSSGTGDGQPQHF. The complete variable domain, with remaining parts taken from reference TRBV5-5 and TRBJ1-5, reads DAGVTQSPTHLIKTRGQQVTLRCSPISGHKSVSWYQQVLGQGPQFIFQYYEKEERGRGNFPDRFSARQFPNYSSELNVNALLLGDSALYLCASSSGTGDGQPQHFGDGTRLSIL.

The chain employs TRBV11-2 and TRBJ1-1; D not resolved. The ends were cut back, 1 base at V and 2 bases at J, with 11 bases in the middle. The CDR3 has 15 amino acids. Germline lookup yields CDR1 SGHAT and CDR2 FQNNGV. The CDR3 region has the DNA TGTGCCAGCAGCTTAGGGGTGGGCACTAACACTGAAGCTTTCTTT. Translating gives CASSLGVGTNTEAFF.

V usage is TRBV11-2 and J usage is TRBJ1-1; D call uncertain. CDR3 length equals 13 residues. The V end lost 8 bases, the J end lost 0 bases, and 10 bases lay between the germline ends. The V gene's germline CDR1 is SGHAT and CDR2 FQNNGV. Here the CDR3 DNA reads TGTGCCAGCCAGACAAGCATGAACACTGAAGCTTTCTTT. It codes for CASQTSMNTEAFF.

The J gene is TRBJ2-7, the V gene TRBV5-4, with D perhaps TRBD1 (7 bases). Germline CDR1 and CDR2: SGHNT and YYREEE (reference sequence). V was trimmed by 4 bases and J by 0 bases, leaving 17 bases between them. The CDR3 length is 16 residues. The CDR3 loop reads CASSPKTGEDSYEQYF. CDR3 nucleotide sequence: TGTGCCAGCAGCCCGAAAACAGGGGAGGACTCCTACGAGCAGTACTTC.

Here the CDR3 DNA reads TGTGCCAGCAGCTCGACCGGGACAAGAGGCACAGATACGCAGTATTTT. Translating it yields CASSSTGTRGTDTQYF. The gene calls are TRBV7-8 and TRBJ2-3; maybe TRBD1 (6 bases). The CDR3 length is 16 residues. V dropped 4 bases and J dropped 1 base, with 15 bases sitting between them. Looked up from germline, CDR1 is SGHVS and CDR2 is FQNEAQ.

This sequence joins TRBV2 and TRBJ1-1, with no clear D. CDR3 length equals 14 residues. Germline CDR1 reads SNHLY; CDR2 reads FYNNEI. Trimming cost V 5 bases and J 0 bases, with 10 bases left between them. The CDR3 DNA reads as TGTGCCAGCAGTAAGGAGGGCATGAACACTGAAGCTTTCTTT. Its translation: CASSKEGMNTEAFF.

This clone appeared a single time. The rearrangement links TRBV24-1 to TRBJ1-5, with TRBD1 matching over 8 bases. V gave up 4 bases and J gave up 2 bases; unmatched junction bases: 6. CDR3 size: 16 residues. CDR1 KGHDR and CDR2 SFDVKD come from the germline V gene. CDR3 protein: CATSEPPGQGNQPQHF. For the CDR3, the DNA is TGTGCCACCAGTGAACCTCCGGGACAGGGCAATCAGCCCCAGCATTTT.

V usage is TRBV7-6 and J usage is TRBJ2-5; 14 nucleotides agree with TRBD2. CDR3 length: 19 amino acids. Germline V gene sequence: CDR1 SGHVS, CDR2 FNYEAQ. The J segment lost 2 bases and the V segment lost 5 bases, leaving 13 bases of the junction unmatched. The CDR3 region has the DNA TGTGCCAGCAGCCCGGGACTAGCGGGAGCCGGTGGGACACAAGAGACCCAGTACTTC. It translates to CASSPGLAGAGGTQETQYF.

V gene TRBV5-1 combines with J gene TRBJ1-2, with TRBD1 matching 9 bases. Germline lookup yields CDR1 SGHRS and CDR2 YFSETQ. The CDR3 loop spans 17 amino acids. V lost 5 bases and J lost 8; bases outside the gene matches: 19. CDR3 residues: CASSLTPPGQGSDGYTF. Here the CDR3 DNA reads TGCGCCAGCAGTTTAACACCTCCGGGACAGGGATCCGACGGCTACACCTTC.

The CDR3 nucleotides read TGCAGCGCCTGTATGGGCAGTAACACTGAAGCTTTCTTT. Translated, it gives CSACMGSNTEAFF. V usage is TRBV29-1 and J usage is TRBJ1-1, with no clear D. V lost 7 bases to trimming and J lost 2 bases, with 14 bases between them. The CDR3 runs to 13 residues. The germline V gene has CDR1 SQVTM and CDR2 ANQGSEA.

V is TRBV7-9 and J is TRBJ2-2; no clear D gene. Trimming stripped 1 base from V and 2 bases from J, with 11 bases between. The CDR3 contains 16 residues. Germline V CDR1 and CDR2: SEHNR, FQNEAQ (reference sequence). CDR3 protein: CASSLVGLFNTGELFF. CDR3 sequence (DNA): TGTGCCAGCAGCTTAGTTGGTCTATTCAACACCGGGGAGCTGTTTTTT. Drawing the rest from reference TRBV7-9 and TRBJ2-2, the complete variable domain is DTGVSQNPRHKITKRGQNVTFRCDPISEHNRLYWYRQTLGQGPEFLTYFQNEAQLEKSRLLSDRFSAERPKGSFSTLEIQRTEQGDSAMYLCASSLVGLFNTGELFFGEGSRLTVL.

J is TRBJ2-1 and V is TRBV2; 10 bases match TRBD2. V shed 6 bases, J shed 10 bases, and the junction held 9 bases outside the gene matches. Germline CDR1 and CDR2: SNHLY and FYNNEI. CDR3 length equals 14 residues. CDR3 protein: CASRRLAGRPEQFF. In nucleotides, the CDR3 is TGTGCCAGCAGGAGACTAGCGGGCCGTCCGGAGCAGTTCTTC. Complete variable domain (other parts from reference TRBV2 and TRBJ2-1): EPEVTQTPSHQVTQMGQEVILRCVPISNHLYFYWYRQILGQKVEFLVSFYNNEISEKSEIFDDQFSVERPDGSNFTLKIRSTKLEDSAMYFCASRRLAGRPEQFFGPGTRLTVL.

V and J are TRBV5-6 and TRBJ1-4, with D maybe TRBD1 (5 bases). The CDR3 has 15 residues. V gave up 2 bases and J gave up 3 bases, with 11 bases separating them. CDR1 and CDR2 (germline): SGHDT, YYEEEE. CDR3 nucleotides: TGTGCCAGCAGCTTAGTTCGGGGGGCTAATGAAAAACTGTTTTTT. Amino acid sequence: CASSLVRGANEKLFF.

V usage is TRBV15 and J usage is TRBJ1-5; D uncertain. V dropped 1 base and J dropped 1 base, with 5 bases sitting between them. This CDR3 has 14 amino acids. Germline-derived CDR1 and CDR2 are LNHNV and YYDKDF (reference sequence). This chain's CDR3 is CATSRVQSNQPQHF. For the CDR3, the DNA is TGTGCCACCAGCAGAGTACAGAGCAATCAGCCCCAGCATTTT.

As concerns this clone: One junction end does not reproduce the germline sequence, and a read error may be involved. The chain employs TRBV3-1 (or the pseudogene TRBV3-2) and TRBJ2-4; 7 nucleotides match TRBD1. The CDR3 has 14 amino acids. CDR1 is LGHDT, CDR2 YNNKEL, per germline (reference sequence). DNA of the CDR3: TGTGCCAGCAGCCCAGGGACAGCCAACAACATTCAGTACTTC. It specifies CASSPGTANNIQYF.

The genes are TRBV6-5 and TRBJ1-1, with D perhaps matching TRBD1 (6 bases). The CDR3 has 14 residues. In germline, CDR1 is MNHEY, CDR2 SVGAGI. V dropped 6 bases and J dropped 2 bases, with 13 bases sitting between them. The CDR3 loop reads CASSRDKPNTEAFF. Here the CDR3 DNA reads TGTGCCAGCAGCCGGGACAAACCAAACACTGAAGCTTTCTTT.

This clone was detected once. This chain connects TRBV7-9 to TRBJ1-1; D gene unclear. The germline V gene encodes CDR1 SEHNR and CDR2 FQNEAQ (reference sequence). The CDR3 runs to 12 residues. Trimming stripped 5 bases from V and 7 bases from J, with 11 bases between. The CDR3 region has the DNA TGTGCCAGCAGCCAAGAGATAAGTGAAGCTTTCTTT. Translation: CASSQEISEAFF.